The TCR beta chain described here comes from a study of tumor-infiltrating lymphocytes in primary liver carcinoma. Study-level findings and limits: Whereas tumor region pairs overlapped more, tumor-adjacent and tumor-blood pairs overlapped less.

Co-extracted RNA and DNA came from roughly 21-30 mg of unsorted bulk tissue. Ten or more counts support this clonotype. Antigen specificity is unknown. Starting material of 450 to 500 ng total RNA yielded TCR beta cDNA via a constant-region primer. Generation of the TCR beta libraries relied on three nested multiplex PCR rounds using slightly modified ARM-PCR. Both of the initial two PCR rounds ran for approximately 11 cycles and employed TRBV1-TRBV30 forward primers alongside a C-beta reverse primer. Each CDR3 protein gets one entry after TCRdb re-called the multiplex PCR reads with MiXCR. The table has about 120,000 distinct CDR3 sequences, 55% to 70% seen once. The V and J ends lost 3 bases and 4 bases, in that order; junction bases with no gene match: 10. This CDR3 region has 18 residues.

The receptor's source is a woman aged 55-75 years with primary liver carcinoma and hepatitis B virus infection. Sequencing was performed on tumor-adjacent normal liver tissue. The gene calls are TRBV12-3 or TRBV12-4 and TRBJ2-7; 15 nucleotides agree with TRBD2. In DNA, the CDR3 is TGTGCCAGCAGTTTCGGAAGGACTAGCGGGAGGGTTTCATACGAGCAGTACTTC. Protein: CASSFGRTSGRVSYEQYF.